Described below is a single TCR beta chain sequence and its context. Its specificity is unknown. The data belong to a study of shared clonotypes between healthy human individuals. General study results and limits: Genetic and exposure-history diversity was limited by the small donor number. Non-shared clonotypes showed lower generation probabilities than clonotypes common to all four donors.

The germline V gene has CDR1 KGHSH and CDR2 LQKENI. The length of the CDR3 is 12 residues. V was cut by 5 bases and J by 7 bases, with 11 bases left in between. This was a deep-level run. Researchers divided each subset's genomic DNA evenly across several immunoSEQ plates. This table comes from immunoSEQ multiplex PCR, and its TCRdb copy is limited to in-frame clones, with some not included. The sample yields 2 million to 3 million clones, 80% to 95% seen once. Material: naive CD4+ T cells from PBMCs. Subset indicated: CD45RA+ positively selected. The TCR originated in a young man in good health. Some clones in this sample may be carry-over from other donors' samples. This chain joins TRBV18 and TRBJ1-2, with D perhaps matching TRBD1 (5 bases). In nucleotides, the CDR3 is TGTGCCAGCTCAGCCGACAGAGGTGGCTACACCTTC. Protein sequence: CASSADRGGYTF.